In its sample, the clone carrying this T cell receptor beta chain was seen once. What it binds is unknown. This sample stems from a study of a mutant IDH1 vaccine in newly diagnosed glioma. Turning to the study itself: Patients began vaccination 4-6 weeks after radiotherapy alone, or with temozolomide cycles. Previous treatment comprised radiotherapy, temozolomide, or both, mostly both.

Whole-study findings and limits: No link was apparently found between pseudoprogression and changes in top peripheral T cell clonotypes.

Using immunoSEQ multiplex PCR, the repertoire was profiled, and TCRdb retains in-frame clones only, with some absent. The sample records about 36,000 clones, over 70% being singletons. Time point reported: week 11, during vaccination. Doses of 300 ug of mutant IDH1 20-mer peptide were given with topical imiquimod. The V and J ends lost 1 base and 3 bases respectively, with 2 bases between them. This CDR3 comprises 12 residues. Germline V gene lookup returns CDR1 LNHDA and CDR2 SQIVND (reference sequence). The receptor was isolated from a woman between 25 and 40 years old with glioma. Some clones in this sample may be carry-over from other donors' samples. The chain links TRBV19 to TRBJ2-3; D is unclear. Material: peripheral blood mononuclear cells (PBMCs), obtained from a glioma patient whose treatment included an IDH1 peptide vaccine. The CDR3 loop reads CASSIGTDTQYF. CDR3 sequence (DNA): TGTGCCAGTAGTATAGGGACAGATACGCAGTATTTT.